These 29 T cell receptor beta chains came from one sample sequenced in a study of blood T cell repertoires in COVID-19. Data came from immunoSEQ multiplex PCR; TCRdb stores just in-frame clones and leaves some out. Of around 260,000 clones in the sample, about 85% were seen once. Sequencing was carried out using peripheral blood. The receptors derive from a human donor in a cohort sampled during active COVID-19.

The chain recombines TRBV5-5 with TRBJ2-2; D gene ambiguous. Germline CDR1 reads SGHKS; CDR2 reads YYEKEE (reference sequence). The CDR3 spans 16 residues. Trimming removed 1 base at V and 3 bases at J, with 13 bases between. The CDR3 nucleotides are TGTGCCAGCAGCTTGCGCAAATACAGTTACACCGGGGAGCTGTTTTTT. This gives the protein CASSLRKYSYTGELFF.

The V call is TRBV28, the J call TRBJ2-4; 8 positions agree with TRBD1. The CDR3 extends over 20 amino acids. Germline trimming cut 4 bases from V and 1 base from J; bases unmatched to any gene: 18. The V gene's germline CDR1 is MDHEN and CDR2 SYDVKM. The CDR3 DNA follows: TGTGCCAGCAGTTCCGCCGGGACAGGTCGAGCGGGTCGTGCCAAAAACATTCAGTACTTC. Protein sequence: CASSSAGTGRAGRAKNIQYF.

The gene calls are TRBV5-4 and TRBJ2-1, with 9 positions matching TRBD2. V was pared by 0 bases and J by 7 bases, with 5 bases of the junction left unmatched. CDR3 length: 15 amino acids. CDR1 and CDR2 (germline): SGHNT, YYREEE (reference sequence). This CDR3 reads CASSLDSGRTNEQFF. As DNA, the CDR3 is TGTGCCAGCAGCTTGGATAGCGGGAGAACGAATGAGCAGTTCTTC.

The table lists this clone with a few counts. This sequence joins TRBV29-1 and TRBJ2-2, with D possibly TRBD1 on 5 matching bases. V was clipped by 5 bases and J by 2 bases, with 12 bases between them. Germline V CDR1 and CDR2: SQVTM, ANQGSEA. This CDR3 has 14 amino acids. The CDR3 spells CSVLTARNTGELFF. The CDR3 DNA sequence: TGCAGCGTTCTGACAGCCCGTAACACCGGGGAGCTGTTTTTT.

This chain links TRBV11-2 with TRBJ2-1; TRBD2 is a possible D gene (6 bases). CDR1 SGHAT and CDR2 FQNNGV come from the germline V gene. The germline V and J ends were trimmed by 1 base and 7 bases, with 11 bases remaining between them. The CDR3 extends over 14 amino acids. CDR3 nucleotides: TGTGCCAGCAGCTTAGCCGGGAGTGAGAATGAGCAGTTCTTC. Amino acids: CASSLAGSENEQFF.

As concerns this clone: Additional DNA sequences in this sample encode the identical CDR3. This sequence joins TRBV7-9 and TRBJ2-7; D is unclear. Germline CDR1 SEHNR, CDR2 FQNEAQ (reference sequence). The V end was cut by 8 bases, the J end by 0 bases, with 8 bases between. The CDR3 sequence is 12 residues long. The CDR3 nucleotides read TGTGCCAGCTCTACGAGCTCCTACGAGCAGTACTTC. The encoded protein is CASSTSSYEQYF.

The chain couples TRBV7-2 to TRBJ2-1, with no clear D. The CDR3 is 15 residues long. The germline V gene has CDR1 SGHTA and CDR2 FQGNSA. V lost 1 base to trimming and J lost 1 base, with 8 bases between them. The CDR3 DNA reads TGTGCCAGCAGCTTAGGCCATAGTTCCTACAATGAGCAGTTCTTC. Amino acid sequence: CASSLGHSSYNEQFF.

The V and J genes are TRBV12-3 or TRBV12-4 and TRBJ1-1; no firm D call. Trimming left V 5 bases short and J 0 bases short, with 7 bases between. This CDR3 has 13 amino acids. CDR3 in amino acids: CASSIRLNTEAFF. Written as DNA, the CDR3 is TGTGCCAGCAGTATCAGGTTGAACACTGAAGCTTTCTTT.

The gene calls are TRBV9 and TRBJ1-6; possibly TRBD1 for D (6 bases). Trimming stripped 0 bases from V and 7 bases from J, with 8 bases between. This CDR3 is built from 14 residues. Germline CDR1 reads SGDLS; CDR2 reads YYNGEE. The CDR3 reads CASSVGTVNSPLHF. CDR3 bases: TGTGCCAGCAGCGTAGGGACAGTAAATTCACCCCTCCACTTT.

CDR3 sequence: CASSQSQAGRNIQYF. In DNA, the CDR3 is TGTGCCAGCAGCCAATCGCAGGCAGGGCGGAACATTCAGTACTTC. The chain employs TRBV16 and TRBJ2-4; tentatively, D is TRBD1 (5 bases). The germline CDR1 and CDR2 sequences are KGHSY and FQNENV. Trimming took 0 bases from V and 7 from J, leaving 13 bases between them. The CDR3 spans 15 residues.

In DNA, the CDR3 is TGTGCCAGCAGCTTGGCGTCCTCTGGGGCCAACGTCCTGACTTTC. It codes for CASSLASSGANVLTF. The V call is TRBV5-6, the J call TRBJ2-6; D unresolved. Germline CDR1 is SGHDT and CDR2 is YYEEEE. The CDR3 runs 15 residues. Trimming cost V 0 bases and J 0 bases, with 4 bases left between them.

The V call is TRBV5-6, the J call TRBJ2-7; D remains unclear. Trimming stripped 2 bases from V and 3 bases from J, with 6 bases between. This CDR3 is built from 12 residues. In germline, CDR1 is SGHDT, CDR2 YYEEEE. The CDR3: CASSFSGYEQYF. The CDR3 DNA reads as TGTGCCAGCAGCTTTTCAGGCTACGAGCAGTACTTC. The complete variable domain, with remaining parts taken from reference TRBV5-6 and TRBJ2-7, reads DAGVTQSPTHLIKTRGQQVTLRCSPKSGHDTVSWYQQALGQGPQFIFQYYEEEERQRGNFPDRFSGHQFPNYSSELNVNALLLGDSALYLCASSFSGYEQYFGPGTRLTVT.

V and J are TRBV15 and TRBJ2-7; D is possibly TRBD2 (6 bases). V gave up 1 base and J gave up 1 base, with 14 bases separating them. This CDR3 is 16 amino acids long. Germline-derived CDR1 and CDR2 are LNHNV and YYDKDF (reference sequence). CDR3 coding DNA: TGTGCCACCAGCAGAGGAACCCAGGGAGGTTCCTACGAGCAGTACTTC. Its translation is CATSRGTQGGSYEQYF.

This sequence joins TRBV11-3 and TRBJ2-5; 9 nucleotides match TRBD1. Germline V gene data show CDR1 as SGHNT and CDR2 as YENEEA. This CDR3 region has 15 residues. Trimming cost V 5 bases and J 7 bases; bases outside gene matches: 11. The DNA of the CDR3 is TGTGCCAGCAGCCGTGCGGGACAGGGAGAAGGGACCCAGTACTTC. Residues: CASSRAGQGEGTQYF.

The chain carries TRBV9 and TRBJ1-1; D gene unclear. V gave up 0 bases and J gave up 1 base, with 7 bases separating them. Germline CDR1 SGDLS, CDR2 YYNGEE. The CDR3 runs 14 residues. The CDR3 nucleotides read TGTGCCAGCAGCGTAGTAGGAGCGAACACTGAAGCTTTCTTT. Translating it yields CASSVVGANTEAFF.

The rearrangement links TRBV6-2 or TRBV6-3 to TRBJ2-2, with D perhaps TRBD1 (6 bases). The CDR3 extends over 21 amino acids. Trimming took 5 bases from V and 3 from J, leaving 31 bases between them. Germline CDR1 reads MNHEY; CDR2 reads SVGEGT. CDR3 DNA: TGTGCCAGCAGTAAAGACCCTTTGGGGGCAGAGAGTATCACGGACACCGGGGAGCTGTTTTTT. Residues: CASSKDPLGAESITDTGELFF.

This clone has only a few counts. The chain recombines TRBV7-8 with TRBJ2-7, with 8 positions matching TRBD2. V lost 5 bases, J lost 4 bases, and 13 bases stayed unmatched. Germline values: CDR1 SGHVS, CDR2 FQNEAQ. The CDR3 spans 16 residues. As DNA, the CDR3 is TGTGCCAGCAGCCCAGGGAGGAGTAGCGGGATGTACGAGCAGTACTTC. This translates into CASSPGRSSGMYEQYF.

The rearrangement links TRBV5-1 to TRBJ2-1; D not certain. V dropped 0 bases and J dropped 6 bases, with 10 bases sitting between them. This CDR3 spans 14 amino acids. In germline, CDR1 is SGHRS, CDR2 YFSETQ. Here the CDR3 DNA reads TGCGCCAGCAGCTTGGCTCAGGTCGCCAATGAGCAGTTCTTC. Amino acid sequence: CASSLAQVANEQFF.

CDR3 in DNA: TGTGCCAGCACAGTTTACACTCGACAGGGTGAAGCTTTCTTT. Translating gives CASTVYTRQGEAFF. The chain uses TRBV28 and TRBJ1-1, with 7 bases that match TRBD1. Germline assignment: CDR1 MDHEN and CDR2 SYDVKM. CDR3 length: 14 amino acids. With V trimmed by 7 bases and J by 7 bases, 12 bases remained unmatched. The whole variable domain, filled in from reference TRBV28 and TRBJ1-1, reads DVKVTQSSRYLVKRTGEKVFLECVQDMDHENMFWYRQDPGLGLRLIYFSYDVKMKEKGDIPEGYSVSREKKERFSLILESASTNQTSMYLCASTVYTRQGEAFFGQGTRLTVV.

The chain is built from TRBV11-2 and TRBJ1-6; weak D call: TRBD1 (6 bases). This CDR3 comprises 14 residues. V lost 3 bases to trimming and J lost 4 bases, with 7 bases between them. Germline V CDR1 and CDR2: SGHAT, FQNNGV. CDR3 loop: CASSLDSYNSPLHF. CDR3 coding DNA: TGTGCCAGCAGCTTGGACAGTTATAATTCACCCCTCCACTTT.

This clone appeared once. This chain links TRBV4-3 with TRBJ1-1; D may be TRBD1 (5 bases). Germline V lookup: CDR1 LGHNA, CDR2 YSLEER. The CDR3 is 13 residues long. The V and J ends lost 3 bases and 1 base respectively, with 6 bases between them. CDR3 sequence reads: CASSHGGNTEAFF. The CDR3 bases are TGCGCCAGCAGCCACGGGGGGAACACTGAAGCTTTCTTT.

V usage is TRBV19 and J usage is TRBJ1-4; D is uncertain. The V gene's germline CDR1 is LNHDA and CDR2 SQIVND (reference sequence). V dropped 5 bases and J dropped 6 bases, with 4 bases sitting between them. This CDR3 contains 11 residues. The DNA of the CDR3 is TGTGCCAGTAGTTCCTATGAAAAACTGTTTTTT. This codes for CASSSYEKLFF.

The chain recombines TRBV5-6 with TRBJ2-7; D is perhaps TRBD1 (6 bases). Germline CDR1 SGHDT, CDR2 YYEEEE. The V end lost 2 bases, the J end lost 2 bases, and 11 bases lay between the germline ends. This CDR3 has 14 residues. CDR3 sequence (DNA): TGTGCCAGCAGCTTCGCCGGGACAACCTACGAGCAGTACTTC. It translates to CASSFAGTTYEQYF. Drawing the rest from reference TRBV5-6 and TRBJ2-7, the complete variable domain is DAGVTQSPTHLIKTRGQQVTLRCSPKSGHDTVSWYQQALGQGPQFIFQYYEEEERQRGNFPDRFSGHQFPNYSSELNVNALLLGDSALYLCASSFAGTTYEQYFGPGTRLTVT.

The chain has TRBV30 and TRBJ2-5, with 14 bases identical to TRBD2. J lost 4 bases, V lost 3 bases, and 19 bases had no gene match. CDR1 and CDR2 (germline): GTSNPN, SVGIG (reference sequence). CDR3 size: 20 residues. As DNA, the CDR3 is TGTGCCTGGAGCACCCCCATACCGGGACTAGCGGGAGTCATGGGAGAGACCCAGTACTTC. This gives the protein CAWSTPIPGLAGVMGETQYF. Combining the CDR3 with reference TRBV30 and TRBJ2-5 gives the whole variable domain SQTIHQWPATLVQPVGSPLSLECTVEGTSNPNLYWYRQAAGRGLQLLFYSVGIGQISSEVPQNLSASRPQDRQFILSSKKLLLSDSGFYLCAWSTPIPGLAGVMGETQYFGPGTRLLVL.

The chain has TRBV3-1 (or the pseudogene TRBV3-2) and TRBJ2-1; 9 nucleotides agree with TRBD2. This CDR3 is 16 amino acids long. The germline CDR1 and CDR2 sequences are LGHDT and YNNKEL (reference sequence). V lost 0 bases and J lost 10; bases outside the gene matches: 10. CDR3 coding DNA: TGTGCCAGCAGCCAAGATCTAGAGCGGGAGGTCGGAGAGCAGTTCTTC. This encodes CASSQDLEREVGEQFF.

The rearrangement links TRBV18 to TRBJ2-1, with D unresolved. This CDR3 is built from 14 residues. The germline V and J ends were trimmed by 1 base and 3 bases, with 7 bases remaining between them. Germline CDR1 is KGHSH and CDR2 is LQKENI. CDR3 loop: CASSPQFGYNEQFF. The DNA for the CDR3 is TGTGCCAGCTCACCACAGTTCGGCTACAATGAGCAGTTCTTC.

This clone was observed a handful of times. The genes are TRBV5-1 and TRBJ2-7; D is possibly TRBD1 (6 bases). This CDR3 comprises 13 residues. The germline V gene encodes CDR1 SGHRS and CDR2 YFSETQ. Trimming stripped 4 bases from V and 2 bases from J, with 10 bases between. The CDR3 loop reads CASSLDSPYEQYF. DNA of the CDR3: TGCGCCAGCAGCCTGGACAGTCCCTACGAGCAGTACTTC.

The chain has TRBV19 and TRBJ1-2; D is unclear. Germline CDR1 is LNHDA and CDR2 is SQIVND (reference sequence). The CDR3 extends over 19 amino acids. Deletions cut 0 bases from V and 0 bases from J, with 20 bases between. The CDR3 DNA reads as TGTGCCAGTAGTATAGACTTCTTCAGGTCGGCACCTTCTAACTATGGCTACACCTTC. Its translation is CASSIDFFRSAPSNYGYTF.

This chain joins TRBV5-1 and TRBJ2-1, with TRBD2 identical over 7 bases. Germline assignment: CDR1 SGHRS and CDR2 YFSETQ. This CDR3 has 13 residues. Losses at the gene ends were 8 bases for V and 10 bases for J; bases not matched to a gene: 12. Here the CDR3 DNA reads TGCGCCAGTGCGGGAGCTGGGGTTCGGGAGCAGTTCTTC. Amino acid sequence: CASAGAGVREQFF.